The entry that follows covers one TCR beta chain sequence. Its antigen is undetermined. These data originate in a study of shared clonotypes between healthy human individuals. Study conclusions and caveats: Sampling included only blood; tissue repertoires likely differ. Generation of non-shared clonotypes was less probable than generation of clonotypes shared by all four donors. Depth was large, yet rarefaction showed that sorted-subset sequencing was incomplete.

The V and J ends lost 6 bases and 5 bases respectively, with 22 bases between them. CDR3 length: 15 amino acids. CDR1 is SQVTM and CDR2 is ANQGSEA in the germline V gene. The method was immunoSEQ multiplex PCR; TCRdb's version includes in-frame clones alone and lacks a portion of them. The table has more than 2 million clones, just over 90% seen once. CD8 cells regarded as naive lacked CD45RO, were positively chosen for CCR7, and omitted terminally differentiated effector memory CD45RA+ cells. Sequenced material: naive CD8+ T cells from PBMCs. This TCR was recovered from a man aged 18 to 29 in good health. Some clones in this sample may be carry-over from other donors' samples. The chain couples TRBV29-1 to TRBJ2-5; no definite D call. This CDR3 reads CSVPRDTYPRETQYF. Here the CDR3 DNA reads TGCAGCGTCCCGAGAGATACTTACCCGAGGGAGACCCAGTACTTC.